This entry is about one T cell receptor (beta chain). This entry comes from a study of blood T cell repertoires in COVID-19. Trimming shortened V by 4 bases and J by 6 bases, and 10 bases separated the two germline ends. The germline gives CDR1 SGDLS, CDR2 YYNGEE. The length of the CDR3 is 13 residues. Original data processing: Reference gene primers were amplified, and this amplification served to estimate nucleated cell counts. This table comes from immunoSEQ multiplex PCR, and its TCRdb copy is limited to in-frame clones, with some not included. The D gene and trimming were derived from the DNA, and the V and J assignments and clone size from that table. The table shows fewer than 300,000 clones, with about 87% occurring only once.

This sequence originates from a woman aged 40 to 49 who had recovered from COVID-19. The sample consisted of peripheral blood. The rearrangement links TRBV9 to TRBJ2-2; D is perhaps TRBD1 (7 bases). The CDR3 loop is CASSPGGSGELFF. The CDR3 region has the DNA TGTGCCAGCAGCCCAGGGGGGTCCGGGGAGCTGTTTTTT.